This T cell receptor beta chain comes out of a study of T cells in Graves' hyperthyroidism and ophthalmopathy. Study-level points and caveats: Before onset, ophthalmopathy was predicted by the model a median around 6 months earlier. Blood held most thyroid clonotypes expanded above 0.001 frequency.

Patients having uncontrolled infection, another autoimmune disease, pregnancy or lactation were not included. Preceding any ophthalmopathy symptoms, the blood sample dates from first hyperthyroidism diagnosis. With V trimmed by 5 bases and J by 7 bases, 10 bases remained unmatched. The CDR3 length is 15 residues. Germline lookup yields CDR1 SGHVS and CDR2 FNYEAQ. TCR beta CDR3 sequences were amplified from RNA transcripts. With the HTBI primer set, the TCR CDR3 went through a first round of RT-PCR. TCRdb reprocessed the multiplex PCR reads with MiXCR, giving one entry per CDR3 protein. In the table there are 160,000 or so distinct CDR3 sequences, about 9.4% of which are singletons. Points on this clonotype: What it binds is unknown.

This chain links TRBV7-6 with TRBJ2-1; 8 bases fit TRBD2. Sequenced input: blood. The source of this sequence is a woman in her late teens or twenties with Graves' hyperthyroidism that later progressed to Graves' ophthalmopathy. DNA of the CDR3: TGTGCCAGCAGCCCCCGGGGGGGAGGGAAGAATGAGCAGTTCTTC. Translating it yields CASSPRGGGKNEQFF.